These 29 T cell receptor beta chains were sequenced from one sample in a study of blood T cell repertoires in COVID-19. Using immunoSEQ multiplex PCR, the repertoire was profiled, and TCRdb retains in-frame clones only, with some absent. The sample has some 250,000 clones, about 89% seen once. Sequenced: PBMCs or T cells enriched from blood (not recorded which). Receptor source: a human donor in a cohort exposed to, infected with or recovered from COVID-19 (not recorded which). The donor label of this sample is uncertain.

This chain joins TRBV15 and TRBJ2-7; 9 bases are shared with TRBD1. The CDR3 is made up of 18 amino acids. V was pared by 0 bases and J by 5 bases, with 14 bases of the junction left unmatched. Germline-derived CDR1 and CDR2 are LNHNV and YYDKDF (reference sequence). The CDR3 is CATSRDREQRDRDHEQYF. The CDR3 region has the DNA TGTGCCACCAGCAGAGATCGAGAACAGCGGGACAGGGATCACGAGCAGTACTTC.

The chain has TRBV7-9 and TRBJ1-1, with 7 nucleotides matching TRBD1. Looked up from germline, CDR1 is SEHNR and CDR2 is FQNEAQ (reference sequence). The junction had 1 base not matched to a gene; V was cut back by 6 bases and J by 0 bases. The CDR3 consists of 13 residues. CDR3 coding DNA: TGTGCCAGCAGGACAGGGATGAACACTGAAGCTTTCTTT. Its protein product is CASRTGMNTEAFF.

V gene TRBV19 combines with J gene TRBJ1-5; 9 nucleotides match TRBD1. The CDR3 spans 14 residues. Germline V CDR1 and CDR2: LNHDA, SQIVND (reference sequence). V was pared by 7 bases and J by 6 bases, with 7 bases of the junction left unmatched. CDR3 amino acids: CASKTGGSGQPQHF. CDR3 bases: TGTGCCAGTAAAACAGGGGGCTCTGGTCAGCCCCAGCATTTT. The full variable domain, rest sourced from reference TRBV19 and TRBJ1-5, is DGGITQSPKYLFRKEGQNVTLSCEQNLNHDAMYWYRQDPGQGLRLIYYSQIVNDFQKGDIAEGYSVSREKKESFPLTVTSAQKNPTAFYLCASKTGGSGQPQHFGDGTRLSIL.

V and J are TRBV30 and TRBJ2-7; TRBD2 matches 7 bases. CDR3 length: 12 residues. From germline, CDR1 is GTSNPN and CDR2 SVGIG (reference sequence). V lost 0 bases to trimming and J lost 6 bases; unmatched junction nucleotides: 2. The DNA of the CDR3 is TGTGCCTGGAGTGTGGGGGGGTCCGAGCAGTACTTC. Its translation: CAWSVGGSEQYF.

The chain combines TRBV12-5 with TRBJ2-1, with 11 bases that match TRBD1. V trimming: 1 base; J trimming: 9 bases; junction bases outside the gene matches: 5. This CDR3 is built from 15 residues. Germline CDR1 LGHNT, CDR2 FRNRAP. CDR3: CASGLGGQGVGEQFF. DNA of the CDR3: TGTGCTAGTGGTTTGGGGGGACAGGGGGTCGGTGAGCAGTTCTTC.

The gene calls are TRBV2 and TRBJ2-7, with 9 bases aligning to TRBD1. From germline, CDR1 is SNHLY and CDR2 FYNNEI. This CDR3 comprises 15 residues. The J segment lost 7 bases and the V segment lost 10 bases, leaving 17 bases of the junction unmatched. In DNA form, the CDR3 reads TGTGCCACCAAACTCCCGGGACAGGGTTTTAGTGAGCAGTACTTC. This gives the protein CATKLPGQGFSEQYF.

The chain carries TRBV29-1 and TRBJ1-6; no clear D. This CDR3 has 13 amino acids. Germline V gene lookup returns CDR1 SQVTM and CDR2 ANQGSEA. V lost 4 bases to trimming and J lost 6 bases, with 10 bases between them. CDR3 protein: CSVASSPNSPLHF. The CDR3, as DNA: TGCAGCGTTGCTTCTAGCCCTAATTCACCCCTCCACTTT.

V is TRBV18 and J is TRBJ2-1, with 8 bases identical to TRBD1. V shed 4 bases and J 7 bases; nucleotides not matched to a gene: 9. CDR1 and CDR2 (germline): KGHSH, LQKENI. CDR3 size: 15 residues. CDR3 sequence reads: CASSRDRTGQNEQFF. In DNA form, the CDR3 reads TGTGCCAGCTCACGGGACAGGACGGGCCAAAATGAGCAGTTCTTC.

The genes are TRBV6-2 or TRBV6-3 and TRBJ2-7; unclear D gene. Germline V gives CDR1 MNHEY, CDR2 SVGEGT. The CDR3 has 12 amino acids. Trimming removed 6 bases at V and 3 bases at J, with 9 bases between. The chain's CDR3 is CASSSTLYEQYF. The CDR3 nucleotides read TGTGCCAGCAGCTCTACTCTCTACGAGCAGTACTTC.

This chain uses TRBV13 with TRBJ1-2; 9 bases line up with TRBD1. Germline V gene lookup returns CDR1 PRHDT and CDR2 FYEKMQ (reference sequence). There are 16 residues in the CDR3. The V gene end was trimmed by 4 bases and the J gene end by 7 bases; junction bases not matched to a gene: 13. The CDR3 sequence: CASSSGQGPLVLGYTF. CDR3 DNA: TGTGCCAGCAGCTCGGGACAGGGTCCCCTCGTCCTTGGCTACACCTTC.

The genes are TRBV6-5 and TRBJ1-2; TRBD1 is a possible D gene (5 bases). The CDR3 sequence is 14 residues long. CDR1 is MNHEY and CDR2 is SVGAGI in the germline V gene. Trimming left V 7 bases short and J 8 bases short, with 20 bases between. In DNA form, the CDR3 reads TGTGCCAGCACCACGCCATCGGGACTTAGGGGCTACACCTTC. This encodes CASTTPSGLRGYTF.

The chain carries TRBV6-5 and TRBJ2-1; 7 bases match TRBD2. The J segment lost 4 bases and the V segment lost 0 bases, leaving 6 bases of the junction unmatched. This CDR3 is built from 16 residues. CDR1 and CDR2 (germline): MNHEY, SVGAGI. The CDR3 nucleotides are TGTGCCAGCAGTTACTCGATGGGACTACCGTACAATGAGCAGTTCTTC. This sequence encodes CASSYSMGLPYNEQFF.

This chain uses TRBV27 with TRBJ1-4; D remains ambiguous. The CDR3 length is 13 residues. Per germline, CDR1 MNHEY and CDR2 SMNVEV (reference sequence). V lost 6 bases to trimming and J lost 8 bases, with 13 bases between them. DNA for the CDR3: TGTGCCAGCAGATCGGGGTTTTACGAAAAACTGTTTTTT. Its translation is CASRSGFYEKLFF. The variable domain in full, completed from reference TRBV27 and TRBJ1-4, reads EAQVTQNPRYLITVTGKKLTVTCSQNMNHEYMSWYRQDPGLGLRQIYYSMNVEVTDKGDVPEGYKVSRKEKRNFPLILESPSPNQTSLYFCASRSGFYEKLFFGSGTQLSVL.

The rearrangement uses TRBV29-1 and TRBJ2-7; D gene unclear. The CDR3 is 13 residues long. V gave up 1 base and J gave up 6 bases, with 13 bases separating them. CDR1 SQVTM and CDR2 ANQGSEA come from the germline V gene. The CDR3 nucleotides are TGCAGCGTTGAAGGAGACAAGACCCTCGAGCAGTACTTC. Protein: CSVEGDKTLEQYF.

The CDR3 loop reads CASSYDWRTGGAFF. DNA of the CDR3: TGTGCCAGCAGTTACGACTGGCGGACAGGGGGAGCTTTCTTT. The J gene is TRBJ1-1, the V gene TRBV6-5; the match to TRBD1 covers 10 bases. Per germline, CDR1 MNHEY and CDR2 SVGAGI. Germline trimming cut 2 bases from V and 10 bases from J; bases unmatched to any gene: 7. CDR3 length: 14 residues.

V and J are TRBV6-5 and TRBJ1-2, with D perhaps matching TRBD1 (5 bases). From germline, CDR1 is MNHEY and CDR2 SVGAGI. V was pared by 5 bases and J by 8 bases, with 18 bases between. CDR3 size: 14 residues. The CDR3 loop is CASSPRDFLGGYTF. DNA of the CDR3: TGTGCCAGCAGTCCCCGGGACTTCCTGGGGGGCTACACCTTC.

V is TRBV4-1 and J is TRBJ1-2; D perhaps matches TRBD1 (5 bases). This CDR3 has 15 residues. V lost 2 bases and J 4 bases, leaving 14 bases between the germline ends. Looked up from germline, CDR1 is MGHRA and CDR2 is YSYEKL. This CDR3 reads CASSQNRDLGYGYTF. The CDR3 DNA follows: TGCGCCAGCAGCCAAAATAGGGACTTGGGCTATGGCTACACCTTC.

V gene TRBV19 combines with J gene TRBJ2-3; 8 bases match TRBD2. The germline V gene has CDR1 LNHDA and CDR2 SQIVND (reference sequence). The V segment lost 5 bases and the J segment 9 bases; nucleotides outside the gene matches: 13. The CDR3 consists of 15 residues. The CDR3 loop reads CASSFSGASEGTQYF. The DNA of the CDR3 is TGTGCCAGTAGTTTTAGCGGGGCCAGTGAGGGGACGCAGTATTTT.

This clone occurred once. The chain has TRBV6-5 and TRBJ2-5; unclear D gene. This CDR3 region has 11 residues. Germline lookup yields CDR1 MNHEY and CDR2 SVGAGI. V was cut by 6 bases and J by 3 bases, with 5 bases left in between. CDR3 loop: CASRTEETQYF. CDR3 coding DNA: TGTGCCAGCAGAACGGAAGAGACCCAGTACTTC.

V and J are TRBV5-6 and TRBJ2-1; 9 positions agree with TRBD1. CDR1 and CDR2 (germline): SGHDT, YYEEEE. The CDR3 has 16 residues. V lost 5 bases to trimming and J lost 1 base; unmatched junction nucleotides: 7. CDR3 amino acids: CASSPIDRGSYNEQFF. Written as DNA, the CDR3 is TGTGCCAGCAGTCCGATTGACAGGGGGTCCTACAATGAGCAGTTCTTC.

This chain joins TRBV7-8 and TRBJ1-5; TRBD1 matches 9 bases. The germline V gene encodes CDR1 SGHVS and CDR2 FQNEAQ. The V segment lost 1 base and the J segment 6 bases; nucleotides outside the gene matches: 1. This CDR3 has 14 residues. CDR3 nucleotide sequence: TGTGCCAGCAGCTTAGGACAGGGGGTTCAGCCCCAGCATTTT. This gives the protein CASSLGQGVQPQHF.

V usage is TRBV13 and J usage is TRBJ1-1; TRBD1 agrees at 11 bases. From germline, CDR1 is PRHDT and CDR2 FYEKMQ (reference sequence). The CDR3 has 15 residues. Losses at the gene ends were 4 bases for V and 5 bases for J; bases not matched to a gene: 6. CDR3 coding DNA: TGTGCCAGCAGCTATCCGGGACAGGGGGGGACTGAAGCTTTCTTT. It encodes CASSYPGQGGTEAFF.

V gene TRBV28 combines with J gene TRBJ2-1; 9 bases are a match to TRBD2. The CDR3 is 13 residues long. Germline V gene lookup returns CDR1 MDHEN and CDR2 SYDVKM. V lost 7 bases, J lost 3 bases, and 1 base stayed unmatched. The CDR3, as DNA: TGTGCCAGCATGACTAGCGGCTACAATGAGCAGTTCTTC. It is translated as CASMTSGYNEQFF.

This chain uses TRBV5-4 with TRBJ2-2; TRBD1 aligns across 8 bases. In germline, CDR1 is SGHNT, CDR2 YYREEE (reference sequence). J gave up 2 bases and V 2 bases, and 5 bases lay outside the gene matches. There are 16 residues in the CDR3. In DNA form, the CDR3 reads TGTGCCAGCAGCTTCCCTACAGGGGGAAACACCGGGGAGCTGTTTTTT. Translating gives CASSFPTGGNTGELFF. Variable domain in full (rest from reference TRBV5-4 and TRBJ2-2): ETGVTQSPTHLIKTRGQQVTLRCSSQSGHNTVSWYQQALGQGPQFIFQYYREEENGRGNFPPRFSGLQFPNYSSELNVNALELDDSALYLCASSFPTGGNTGELFFGEGSRLTVL.

The CDR3 region is CAWAAGGIEAFF. As DNA, the CDR3 is TGTGCCTGGGCGGCGGGGGGCATTGAAGCTTTCTTT. The J gene is TRBJ1-1, the V gene TRBV30; tentatively, D is TRBD1 (6 bases). Germline V lookup: CDR1 GTSNPN, CDR2 SVGIG (reference sequence). The CDR3 consists of 12 residues. Trimming shortened V by 5 bases and J by 7 bases, and 14 bases separated the two germline ends.

The chain joins TRBV3-1 (or the pseudogene TRBV3-2) to TRBJ1-2; TRBD1 aligns across 9 bases. This CDR3 comprises 14 residues. Germline CDR1 and CDR2: LGHDT and YNNKEL (reference sequence). J gave up 8 bases and V 4 bases, and 8 bases lay outside the gene matches. The CDR3 sequence is CASSRGQGTRGYTF. CDR3 sequence (DNA): TGTGCCAGCAGCCGCGGACAGGGGACTAGGGGCTACACCTTC.

V and J are TRBV29-1 and TRBJ1-2; D unclear. CDR1 SQVTM and CDR2 ANQGSEA come from the germline V gene. V lost 1 base and J lost 6, with 12 bases in between. The CDR3 runs to 13 residues. As DNA, the CDR3 is TGCAGCGTTGAAGGCACTGCGGCGCATGGCTACACCTTC. This translates into CSVEGTAAHGYTF. Full variable domain (remainder filled in from reference TRBV29-1 and TRBJ1-2): SAVISQKPSRDICQRGTSLTIQCQVDSQVTMMFWYRQQPGQSLTLIATANQGSEATYESGFVIDKFPISRPNLTFSTLTVSNMSPEDSSIYLCSVEGTAAHGYTFGSGTRLTVV.

The chain is built from TRBV7-8 and TRBJ2-5; 7 bases map to TRBD2. This CDR3 has 17 residues. With V trimmed by 2 bases and J by 3 bases, 12 bases remained unmatched. Germline lookup yields CDR1 SGHVS and CDR2 FQNEAQ. CDR3 nucleotides: TGTGCCAGCAGCTTACGGGGTCTCCCTAGCGGTGAAGAGACCCAGTACTTC. This sequence encodes CASSLRGLPSGEETQYF.

The chain carries TRBV7-2 and TRBJ1-2; D may be TRBD1 (6 bases). The CDR3 spans 15 residues. Trimming removed 5 bases from V and 4 bases from J, with 17 bases in between. Germline CDR1 SGHTA, CDR2 FQGNSA. For the CDR3, the DNA is TGTGCCAGCAGCAAACAGGGCACACTATCCTATGGCTACACCTTC. The encoded protein is CASSKQGTLSYGYTF.